What follows describes a single T cell receptor beta chain. Its target is unknown. A second roughly 7 to 12 cycle PCR used barcoded and J-beta primers. In TCRdb, the 5' RACE reads were re-called with MiXCR into one record per CDR3 protein. There are about 760,000 distinct CDR3 sequences in the sample; roughly 25% occur only once, and 8% to 10% lies in the top ten. The data are from a study of blood T cells in healthy people across ages. Whole-study results and caveats: It was the long-lived donors that had more naive CD4+ cells and higher diversity than aged donors. Per million T cells, TCR beta diversity dropped roughly linearly as age increased.

The CDR3 runs to 13 residues. Trimming shortened V by 4 bases and J by 2 bases, and 9 bases separated the two germline ends. Looked up from germline, CDR1 is LGHNA and CDR2 is YSLEER. This sample also appeared in a second study, on T cells of mothers and their children.

Sequenced sample: blood. The receptor comes from a boy between 5 and 17 years old in good health. J is TRBJ2-7 and V is TRBV4-3, with a possible D match to TRBD1 (5 bases). The CDR3 protein is CASSPTQAYEQYF. CDR3 DNA sequence: TGCGCCAGCAGCCCAACACAGGCCTACGAGCAGTACTTC.